This T cell receptor beta chain was recorded in a study of blood T cell repertoires in COVID-19. Study-level background: Donors in the United States, Italy and Spain gave samples during acute or convalescent COVID-19. Sources were T cells, B-cell-depleted T cells, or PBMCs; the material itself was cDNA or gDNA.

Using immunoSEQ multiplex PCR, the repertoire was profiled, and TCRdb retains in-frame clones only, with some absent. The sample records 300,000 to 400,000 clones, 88% being singletons. There are 14 residues in the CDR3. Germline CDR1 is SQVTM and CDR2 is ANQGSEA. V lost 1 base to trimming and J lost 6 bases, with 14 bases between them. In terms of age and location, participants ranged from roughly 18 to 95 years and lived in about 25 US areas. Clinical history as reported by participants underpinned cohort assignment. The chain carries TRBV29-1 and TRBJ2-3; perhaps TRBD2 as D (5 bases). Sequencing input: PBMCs or T cells enriched from blood (not recorded which). The TCR sequence derives from a man aged 25 to 40 who had recovered from COVID-19. CDR3 region: CSVEAGQPGDTQYF. The DNA of the CDR3 is TGCAGCGTTGAAGCAGGCCAACCGGGGGATACGCAGTATTTT.